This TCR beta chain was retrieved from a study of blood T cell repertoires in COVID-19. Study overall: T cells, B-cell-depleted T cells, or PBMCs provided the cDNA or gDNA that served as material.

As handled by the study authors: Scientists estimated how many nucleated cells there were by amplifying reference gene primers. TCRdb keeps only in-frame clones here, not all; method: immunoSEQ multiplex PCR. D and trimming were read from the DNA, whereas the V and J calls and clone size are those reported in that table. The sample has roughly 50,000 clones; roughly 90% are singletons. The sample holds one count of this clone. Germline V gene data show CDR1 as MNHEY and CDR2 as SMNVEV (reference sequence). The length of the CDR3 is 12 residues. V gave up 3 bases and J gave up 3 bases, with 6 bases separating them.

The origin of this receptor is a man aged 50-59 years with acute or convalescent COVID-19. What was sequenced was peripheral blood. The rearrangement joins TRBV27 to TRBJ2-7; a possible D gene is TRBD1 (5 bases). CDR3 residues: CASSFRGYEQYF. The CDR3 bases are TGTGCCAGCAGTTTTAGGGGCTACGAGCAGTACTTC.